This T cell receptor (beta chain) originates from a study of T-cell reconstitution after alpha-beta-depleted transplantation in children. Unique molecular identifiers were used in preparing the TCRbeta library. TCRdb reanalysed the PCR reads using MiXCR and keeps one entry per CDR3 protein. The sample holds approximately 520,000 distinct CDR3 sequences; over 25% are singletons and the top ten take around 2.5%. V lost 5 bases to trimming and J lost 0 bases, with 11 bases between them. Germline V CDR1 and CDR2: SGHTA, FQGNSA. The length of the CDR3 is 15 residues. The receptor was isolated from a human donor who donated a stem cell graft to a child with aplastic anemia. J is TRBJ2-4 and V is TRBV7-2, with D tentatively TRBD1 or TRBD2 (5 bases each). Sequenced material: PBMCs from the stem cell graft donor, taken from the stem cell graft. The CDR3 nucleotides are TGTGCCAGCAGCCCGAATGGGACAGCCAAAAACATTCAGTACTTC. Protein sequence: CASSPNGTAKNIQYF.